This TCR beta chain was captured in a study of PD-L1 blockade in urothelial cancer. Study summary: Bladder-origin urothelial cancer in males covered about 85% of the roughly 29 patients. Study results and caveats: Tumor-linked clones in blood grew more by 3 weeks in durable-benefit patients.

Spiked synthetic TCR analogs estimated absolute template abundance per PCR. Only in-frame clones appear in the TCRdb table, and some are missing; sequencing was by immunoSEQ multiplex PCR. This table holds tens of thousands of clones, roughly 87% found once. Germline V gene data show CDR1 as MNHEY and CDR2 as SMNVEV (reference sequence). The CDR3 length is 16 residues. Trimming shortened V by 0 bases and J by 6 bases, and 15 bases separated the two germline ends. About this clone itself: The antigen is not known.

This clonotype was sampled from a man between 65 and 85 years old with urothelial cancer. This chain joins TRBV27 and TRBJ1-3; D is ambiguous. The specimen comprised PBMCs, sampled around atezolizumab (anti-PD-L1) treatment. CDR3 loop: CASSLSLTGLENTIYF. CDR3 DNA sequence: TGTGCCAGCAGTTTATCCCTGACCGGACTCGAAAACACCATATATTTT.